The subject of this entry is one T cell receptor beta chain. What it binds is not known. These data come from a study of CXCR4 blockade with PD-1 therapy in pancreatic cancer. Study-level findings and limits: Survival did not correlate with tumor clonality, which averaged approximately 0.15 versus 0.05.

The protocol was immunoSEQ multiplex PCR, while the TCRdb copy is restricted to in-frame clones and leaves out a portion. The sample comprises under 9,000 clones, around 50% of which are singletons, and roughly 7.2% rests with the top ten. The CDR3 contains 12 residues. V was pared by 4 bases and J by 1 base, with 2 bases between. Germline lookup yields CDR1 KGHSH and CDR2 LQKENI. What was sequenced was tumor tissue. The rearrangement uses TRBV18 and TRBJ1-3; D is unresolved. The origin of this receptor is a human donor with pancreatic ductal adenocarcinoma. CDR3 sequence reads: CASSLSGNTIYF. DNA of the CDR3: TGTGCCAGCTCACTTTCTGGAAACACCATATATTTT. Full variable domain (missing parts from reference TRBV18 and TRBJ1-3): NAGVMQNPRHLVRRRGQEARLRCSPMKGHSHVYWYRQLPEEGLKFMVYLQKENIIDESGMPKERFSAEFPKEGPSILRIQQVVRGDSAAYFCASSLSGNTIYFGEGSWLTVV.